This TCR beta chain was obtained from a study of identical twins. Study-level findings and limits: For out-of-frame beta sequences, excess twin sharing was weaker. Zero-insertion analyses were open to partial confounding by invariant MAIT and iNKT cells.

The germline V gene has CDR1 SNHLY and CDR2 FYNNEI. Trimming removed 11 bases at V and 5 bases at J, with 12 bases between. This CDR3 has 11 residues. In TCRdb, the 5' RACE reads were re-called with MiXCR into one record per CDR3 protein. The sample shows hundreds of thousands of distinct CDR3 sequences, 20% to 25% of them seen only once. Concerning this clonotype itself: Its target is not known.

This same sample was also taken into another study, of T cells expressing NK-cell markers.

The sequencing sample was made of PBMCs. The rearrangement uses TRBV2 and TRBJ2-5, with D unclear. The sequence was collected from a woman aged 18 to 35 in good health. CDR3 DNA sequence: TGTGCCCAGCAACTTACTGAGACCCAGTACTTC. It specifies CAQQLTETQYF. Full variable domain (missing parts from reference TRBV2 and TRBJ2-5): EPEVTQTPSHQVTQMGQEVILRCVPISNHLYFYWYRQILGQKVEFLVSFYNNEISEKSEIFDDQFSVERPDGSNFTLKIRSTKLEDSAMYFCAQQLTETQYFGPGTRLLVL.